This T cell receptor (beta chain) originates from a study of blood T cells in healthy people across ages. The CDR3 is made up of 13 amino acids. CDR1 is DFQATT, CDR2 SNEGSKA, per germline (reference sequence). Trimming cost V 6 bases and J 9 bases, with 18 bases left between them. The use of a sample-barcoded 5' primer and a J-beta primer mix characterized a second PCR of about 6 to 12 cycles. Each CDR3 protein gets one entry after TCRdb re-called the 5' RACE reads with MiXCR. The profile covers under 2 million distinct CDR3 sequences, with almost 35% appearing a single time and around 11% taken by the ten largest.

This clonotype was sampled from a young woman in good health. J is TRBJ1-5 and V is TRBV20-1, with D unclear. The source material was blood. Here the CDR3 DNA reads TGCAGTGCGATGCAATCTCTCGAGGTGCCCCAGCATTTT. Its translation is CSAMQSLEVPQHF.